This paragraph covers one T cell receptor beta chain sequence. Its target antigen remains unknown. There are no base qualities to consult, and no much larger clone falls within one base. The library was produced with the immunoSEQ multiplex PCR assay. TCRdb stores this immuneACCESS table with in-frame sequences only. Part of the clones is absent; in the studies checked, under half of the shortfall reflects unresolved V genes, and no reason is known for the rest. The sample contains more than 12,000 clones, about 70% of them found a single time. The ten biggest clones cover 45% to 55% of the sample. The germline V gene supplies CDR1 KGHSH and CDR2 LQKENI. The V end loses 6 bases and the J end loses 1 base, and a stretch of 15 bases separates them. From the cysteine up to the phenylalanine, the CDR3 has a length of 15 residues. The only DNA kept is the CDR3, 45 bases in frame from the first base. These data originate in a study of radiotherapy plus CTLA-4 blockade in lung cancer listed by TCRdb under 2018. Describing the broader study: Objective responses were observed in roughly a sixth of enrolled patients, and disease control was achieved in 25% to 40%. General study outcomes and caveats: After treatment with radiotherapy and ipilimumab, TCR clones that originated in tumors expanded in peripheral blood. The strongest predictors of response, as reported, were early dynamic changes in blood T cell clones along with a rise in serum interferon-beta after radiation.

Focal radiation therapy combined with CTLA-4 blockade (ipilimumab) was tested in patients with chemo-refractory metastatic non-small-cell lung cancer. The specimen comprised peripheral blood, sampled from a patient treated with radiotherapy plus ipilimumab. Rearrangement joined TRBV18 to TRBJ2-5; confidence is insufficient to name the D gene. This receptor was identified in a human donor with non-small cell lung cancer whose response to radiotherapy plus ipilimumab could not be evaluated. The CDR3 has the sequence CASSSSLRAQETQYF. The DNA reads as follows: TGTGCCAGCTCGAGCTCGCTACGTGCCCAAGAGACCCAGTACTTC.